The 22 T cell receptor beta chains given below trace back to one sample, sequenced in a study of blood T cell repertoires in COVID-19. Only in-frame clones appear in the TCRdb table, and some are missing; sequencing was by immunoSEQ multiplex PCR. The data show hundreds of thousands of clones, 85% to 90% seen once. The source material was peripheral blood. These TCRs come from a man between 65 and 85 years old with acute or convalescent COVID-19.

This chain connects TRBV3-1 (or the pseudogene TRBV3-2) to TRBJ2-2; D remains unclear. The CDR3 consists of 15 residues. V dropped 0 bases and J dropped 6 bases, with 11 bases sitting between them. The germline V gene encodes CDR1 LGHDT and CDR2 YNNKEL (reference sequence). The CDR3 bases are TGTGCCAGCAGCCAAGATTCCCTAGTTCCCGGGGAGCTGTTTTTT. This codes for CASSQDSLVPGELFF.

CDR3 coding DNA: TGTGCCAGCAGCCACCGACTAGCGGTTGCGAACACCGGGGAGCTGTTTTTT. Amino acids: CASSHRLAVANTGELFF. This chain links TRBV4-2 with TRBJ2-2; 9 bases align to TRBD2. Germline V gene data show CDR1 as LGHNA and CDR2 as YNFKEQ. J gave up 0 bases and V 3 bases, and 5 bases lay outside the gene matches. CDR3 length: 17 residues.

The chain couples TRBV28 to TRBJ1-1; TRBD1 is a possible D gene (5 bases). CDR3 length: 12 residues. From germline, CDR1 is MDHEN and CDR2 SYDVKM. Trimming left V 1 base short and J 6 bases short, with 6 bases between. The CDR3 loop is CASSLSGAEAFF. The CDR3 nucleotides read TGTGCCAGCAGTTTATCGGGGGCTGAAGCTTTCTTT.

The rearrangement uses TRBV30 and TRBJ1-1; possibly TRBD1 for D (6 bases). This CDR3 spans 15 amino acids. Trimming took 2 bases from V and 2 from J, leaving 15 bases between them. Germline-derived CDR1 and CDR2 are GTSNPN and SVGIG (reference sequence). The CDR3 region is CAWSTQGSRNTEAFF. As DNA, the CDR3 is TGTGCCTGGAGTACACAGGGTTCTAGAAACACTGAAGCTTTCTTT.

The V call is TRBV7-8, the J call TRBJ2-1, with TRBD2 matching over 8 bases. With 2 bases clipped from V and 9 bases from J, the junction kept 6 bases outside the gene matches. CDR1 is SGHVS, CDR2 FQNEAQ, per germline. This CDR3 has 14 amino acids. In DNA, the CDR3 is TGTGCCAGCAGCTTAACGTCTCGGGAGGGTGAGCAGTTCTTC. Its translation is CASSLTSREGEQFF.

V usage is TRBV25-1 and J usage is TRBJ1-6; D unclear. The CDR3 loop spans 14 amino acids. CDR1 and CDR2 from the germline V gene are MGHDK and SYGVNS. The germline V and J ends were trimmed by 3 bases and 10 bases, with 13 bases remaining between them. CDR3 sequence: CASSDDGRWSPLHF. The DNA of the CDR3 is TGTGCCAGCAGTGATGATGGTCGGTGGTCACCCCTCCACTTT. Full variable domain (outside the CDR3, taken from reference TRBV25-1 and TRBJ1-6): EADIYQTPRYLVIGTGKKITLECSQTMGHDKMYWYQQDPGMELHLIHYSYGVNSTEKGDLSSESTVSRIRTEHFPLTLESARPSHTSQYLCASSDDGRWSPLHFGNGTRLTVT.

The chain joins TRBV15 to TRBJ1-3; D is possibly TRBD1 (5 bases). The CDR3 runs 17 residues. The V end lost 0 bases, the J end lost 0 bases, and 12 bases lay between the germline ends. Germline CDR1 LNHNV, CDR2 YYDKDF (reference sequence). The CDR3 loop is CATSREKTGSSGNTIYF. In DNA form, the CDR3 reads TGTGCCACCAGCAGAGAGAAAACAGGTTCCTCTGGAAACACCATATATTTT.

The count of this clone is one. The rearrangement joins TRBV19 to TRBJ1-2; 8 positions match TRBD1. With 1 base clipped from V and 2 bases from J, the junction kept 3 bases outside the gene matches. CDR3 length: 15 amino acids. From germline, CDR1 is LNHDA and CDR2 SQIVND (reference sequence). The CDR3 protein is CASSIVRQGNYGYTF. DNA for the CDR3: TGTGCCAGTAGTATAGTTCGACAGGGGAACTATGGCTACACCTTC.

This chain links TRBV5-1 with TRBJ1-4; D not certain. CDR3 size: 14 residues. Germline V gene data show CDR1 as SGHRS and CDR2 as YFSETQ. V lost 0 bases and J 5 bases, leaving 8 bases between the germline ends. CDR3 protein: CASSLEQRNEKLFF. In nucleotides, the CDR3 is TGCGCCAGCAGCTTGGAACAGAGAAATGAAAAACTGTTTTTT.

This chain joins TRBV4-3 and TRBJ2-5, with 7 bases aligning to TRBD2. This CDR3 is built from 14 residues. After removal of 4 bases from V and 8 bases from J, the junction contained 10 bases not matched to a gene. CDR1 is LGHNA and CDR2 is YSLEER in the germline V gene. The DNA for the CDR3 is TGCGCCAGCAGCCCCCGGGGGAGGGGTGGCACCCAGTACTTC. This codes for CASSPRGRGGTQYF.

The CDR3 reads CASSGGGLAGTGELFF. CDR3 nucleotides: TGTGCCAGTTCTGGAGGAGGCCTAGCGGGGACCGGGGAGCTGTTTTTT. The chain carries TRBV5-4 and TRBJ2-2; 9 nucleotides agree with TRBD2. Per germline, CDR1 SGHNT and CDR2 YYREEE (reference sequence). The CDR3 is 16 residues long. Trimming at V came to 8 bases and at J to 5 bases, leaving 13 bases not matched to a gene.

This clone appeared a single time. This chain uses TRBV9 with TRBJ2-6, with a possible D match to TRBD1 (6 bases). CDR1 SGDLS and CDR2 YYNGEE come from the germline V gene. Trimming shortened V by 4 bases and J by 1 base, and 9 bases separated the two germline ends. The CDR3 has 15 amino acids. The CDR3 sequence is CASSHTGSGANVLTF. The CDR3 bases are TGTGCCAGCAGCCACACAGGGTCTGGGGCCAACGTCCTGACTTTC.

The V gene is TRBV19, the J gene TRBJ1-2, with 7 nucleotides matching TRBD1. V dropped 7 bases and J dropped 6; count of bases not matched to a gene: 8. CDR3 length: 13 residues. Germline loops: CDR1 LNHDA, CDR2 SQIVND (reference sequence). The CDR3 DNA reads TGTGCCAGTACAATCGACAGGGTTCATGGCTACACCTTC. Translating gives CASTIDRVHGYTF.

This sequence joins TRBV24-1 and TRBJ2-5; D unresolved. The germline gives CDR1 KGHDR, CDR2 SFDVKD. V lost 2 bases, J lost 5 bases, and 11 bases lay in between. The CDR3 runs 14 residues. In DNA, the CDR3 is TGTGCCACCAGTGATTCGTCGAGATTGGAGACCCAGTACTTC. It yields the protein CATSDSSRLETQYF.

V is TRBV6-5 and J is TRBJ2-5, with D uncertain. The V end lost 0 bases, the J end lost 1 base, and 3 bases lay between the germline ends. CDR3 size: 13 residues. The germline gives CDR1 MNHEY, CDR2 SVGAGI. DNA for the CDR3: TGTGCCAGCAGTTACTCGAGCCAAGAGACCCAGTACTTC. As protein: CASSYSSQETQYF.

As DNA, the CDR3 is TGTGCCAGCTCACAGGCAGGGGGCCTTGAAAAACTGTTTTTT. Its protein is CASSQAGGLEKLFF. The genes are TRBV18 and TRBJ1-4, with 8 bases aligning to TRBD1. The CDR3 loop spans 14 amino acids. Unmatched junction bases numbered 5, after V lost 4 bases and J lost 7 bases. CDR1 is KGHSH, CDR2 LQKENI, per germline.

The V gene is TRBV27, the J gene TRBJ2-7; D may be TRBD1 (5 bases). The CDR3 runs to 16 residues. V was cut by 6 bases and J by 3 bases, with 21 bases left in between. Germline V gene data show CDR1 as MNHEY and CDR2 as SMNVEV (reference sequence). The CDR3 sequence: CASRGRRQNGLYEQYF. The CDR3 region has the DNA TGTGCCAGCAGGGGCAGGAGACAGAACGGGCTCTACGAGCAGTACTTC.

This sequence joins TRBV6-1 and TRBJ2-7; 7 nucleotides line up with TRBD1. Germline trimming cut 3 bases from V and 3 bases from J; bases unmatched to any gene: 2. This CDR3 region has 13 residues. Looked up from germline, CDR1 is MNHNS and CDR2 is SASEGT. The CDR3 region is CASSETGSYEQYF. The CDR3, as DNA: TGTGCCAGCAGTGAGACAGGGAGCTACGAGCAGTACTTC.

This clone was observed a few times. V gene TRBV2 combines with J gene TRBJ1-5, with D maybe TRBD1 (5 bases). CDR1 SNHLY and CDR2 FYNNEI come from the germline V gene. This CDR3 spans 12 amino acids. Trimming stripped 8 bases from V and 4 bases from J, with 9 bases between. CDR3 in amino acids: CASSSGNQPQHF. CDR3 DNA: TGTGCCAGCTCGTCAGGGAATCAGCCCCAGCATTTT.

This chain uses TRBV18 with TRBJ1-2, with D unresolved. CDR3 length equals 14 residues. CDR1 is KGHSH and CDR2 is LQKENI in the germline V gene. V lost 3 bases to trimming and J lost 8 bases, with 16 bases between them. The CDR3 coding sequence is TGTGCCAGCTCACCGAAAGACGGCGGGGTAGGCTACACCTTC. Translated: CASSPKDGGVGYTF.

This rearrangement joins TRBV30 to TRBJ2-5; the match to TRBD1 covers 7 bases. Trimming took 3 bases from V and 6 from J; bases not matched to a gene: 7. The CDR3 is made up of 13 amino acids. Germline-derived CDR1 and CDR2 are GTSNPN and SVGIG (reference sequence). CDR3: CAWRGTVGKTQYF. The CDR3 bases are TGTGCCTGGAGGGGGACAGTGGGCAAGACCCAGTACTTC.

This chain links TRBV7-3 with TRBJ2-2; TRBD2 aligns across 8 bases. Trimming took 3 bases from V and 0 from J; bases not matched to a gene: 9. The germline gives CDR1 SGHTA, CDR2 FQGTGA. This CDR3 is built from 18 residues. This chain's CDR3 is CASSLSFSAGANTGELFF. DNA for the CDR3: TGTGCCAGCAGCTTGAGTTTCTCAGCGGGAGCGAACACCGGGGAGCTGTTTTTT.